This T cell receptor beta chain was observed in a study of blood T cell repertoires in COVID-19 (dated by TCRdb to about 2020). A note on the overall study: Samples covering the acute and convalescent phases of COVID-19 were provided by collaborators in the United States, Italy and Spain. The material from the prospective study consisted of cDNA or gDNA derived from T cells, B-cell-depleted T cells, or PBMCs. The dataset comprised deeply sampled blood TCRbeta repertoires from subjects exposed to, actively infected with, or recovered from COVID-19. The repertoires were made available in a free public database intended to serve as a resource for research on the immune response to SARS-CoV-2. The samples were drawn from two sources: the first 160 participants of the ongoing ImmuneRACE study, and fewer than 1,500 subjects contributed by 6 global collaborators. The sample metadata nearly always contained a de-identified subject ID, COVID-19 status, age in years and sex. HLA class I and class II types, where available, came from metadata supplied by the sample provider rather than from assay-based typing.

The immunoSEQ Assay, a bias-controlled multiplex PCR, was used to amplify TCRbeta CDR3 regions from genomic DNA. Turning to the authors' computational methods: Nucleated cell counts per sample were estimated from amplification of reference gene primers within the assay. To quantify the absolute abundance of each unique TCRbeta CDR3 rearrangement, sequence reads were collapsed and filtered. Productive Simpson clonality was computed per sample as the square root of Simpson's diversity index over productive rearrangements. The table was pulled from immuneACCESS by TCRdb, which kept in-frame rearrangements only. Such tables lose some clones; where checked, under half of the loss comes from unresolved V genes, and the rest has no known cause. Clone size and V and J calls were adopted from that table, with D and trimming inferred from the DNA. The sample table lists 80,000 to 100,000 clones, around 90% of them with a count of one. The top ten clonotypes cover approximately 1.6% of the sample.

The germline V gene specifies SGHRS as CDR1 and YFSETQ as CDR2. The CDR3 measures 15 amino acids from cysteine to phenylalanine. Here the CDR3 DNA is all that survives: 45 bases in frame from base 1. V and J lose 0 bases and 0 bases, and a span of 6 bases separates them. Notes on this clone: This clone's antigen is unknown. Base qualities are not at hand, and no much larger clone is one base apart.

Collaborating institutions collected whole blood in K2EDTA tubes following their own protocols. For TCRbeta analysis, collaborators shipped samples in one of three forms: frozen whole blood, isolated PBMCs, or DNA extracted from either of those sample types. What the work shows at the level of the full study, not this receptor alone: The quantity of clinical and demographic metadata differed by source and by participant and was supplied without curation.

The sequenced material came from peripheral blood. The receptor was derived from a human donor with active COVID-19. The donor label of this sample is uncertain. The V gene is TRBV5-1 and the J gene is TRBJ1-4, with no confident D gene call. The bases read TGCGCCAGCAGCTTGGCGCCTACAACTAATGAAAAACTGTTTTTT. The encoded protein is CASSLAPTTNEKLFF.